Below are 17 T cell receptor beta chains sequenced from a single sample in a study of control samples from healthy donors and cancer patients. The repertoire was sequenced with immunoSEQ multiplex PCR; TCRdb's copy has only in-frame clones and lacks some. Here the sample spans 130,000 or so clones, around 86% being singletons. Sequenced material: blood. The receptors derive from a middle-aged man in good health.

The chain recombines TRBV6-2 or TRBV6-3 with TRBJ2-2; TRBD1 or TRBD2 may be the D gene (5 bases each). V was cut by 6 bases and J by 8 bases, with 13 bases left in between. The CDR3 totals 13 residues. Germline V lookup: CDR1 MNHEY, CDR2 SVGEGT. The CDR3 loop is CASSSLGAGELFF. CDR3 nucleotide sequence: TGTGCCAGCAGCTCACTCGGGGCTGGGGAGCTGTTTTTT.

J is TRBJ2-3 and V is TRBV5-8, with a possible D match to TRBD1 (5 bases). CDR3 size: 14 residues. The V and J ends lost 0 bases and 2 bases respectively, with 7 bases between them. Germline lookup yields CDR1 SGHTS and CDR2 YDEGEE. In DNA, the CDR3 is TGTGCCAGCAGCTTGGGACAGCTCACAGATACGCAGTATTTT. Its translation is CASSLGQLTDTQYF. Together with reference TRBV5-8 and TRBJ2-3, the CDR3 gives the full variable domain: EAGVTQSPTHLIKTRGQQATLRCSPISGHTSVYWYQQALGLGLQFLLWYDEGEERNRGNFPPRFSGRQFPNYSSELNVNALELEDSALYLCASSLGQLTDTQYFGPGTRLTVL.

CDR3 in amino acids: CASRTGDYGYTF. The CDR3 bases are TGTGCCAGCAGGACAGGGGACTATGGCTACACCTTC. This rearrangement joins TRBV12-3 or TRBV12-4 to TRBJ1-2, with 8 bases that match TRBD1. With 6 bases clipped from V and 3 bases from J, the junction kept 0 bases outside the gene matches. The CDR3 runs to 12 residues.

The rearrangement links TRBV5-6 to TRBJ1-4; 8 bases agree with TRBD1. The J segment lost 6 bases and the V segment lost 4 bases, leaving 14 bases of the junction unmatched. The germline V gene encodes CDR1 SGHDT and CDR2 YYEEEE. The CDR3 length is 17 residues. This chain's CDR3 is CASSTKSRDRRDEKLFF. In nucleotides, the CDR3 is TGTGCCAGCAGCACGAAGTCCCGGGACAGGCGGGATGAAAAACTGTTTTTT.

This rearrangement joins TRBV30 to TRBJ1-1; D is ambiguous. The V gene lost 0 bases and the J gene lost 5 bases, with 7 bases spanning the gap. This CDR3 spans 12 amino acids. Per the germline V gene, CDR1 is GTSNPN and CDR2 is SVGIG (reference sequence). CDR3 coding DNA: TGTGCCTGGAGTGTAAGGTTGACTGAAGCTTTCTTT. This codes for CAWSVRLTEAFF.

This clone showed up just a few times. The CDR3 is CASSVPRQKQETQYF. The CDR3 DNA is TGTGCCAGCAGTGTTCCCCGACAGAAACAAGAGACCCAGTACTTC. The chain links TRBV6-4 to TRBJ2-5, with a possible D match to TRBD1 (5 bases). V gave up 4 bases and J gave up 2 bases, with 14 bases separating them. Looked up from germline, CDR1 is MRHNA and CDR2 is SNTAGT. The CDR3 has 15 residues.

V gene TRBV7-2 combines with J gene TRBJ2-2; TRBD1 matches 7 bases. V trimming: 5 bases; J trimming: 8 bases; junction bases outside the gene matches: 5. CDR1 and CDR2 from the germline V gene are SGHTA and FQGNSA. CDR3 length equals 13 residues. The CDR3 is CASSIQGWGELFF. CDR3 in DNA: TGTGCCAGCAGCATACAGGGGTGGGGGGAGCTGTTTTTT.

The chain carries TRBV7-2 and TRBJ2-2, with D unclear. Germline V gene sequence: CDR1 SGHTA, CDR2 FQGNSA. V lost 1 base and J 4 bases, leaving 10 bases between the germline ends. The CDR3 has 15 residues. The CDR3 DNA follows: TGTGCCAGCAGCTTAGGACTGGGCGGCACCGGGGAGCTGTTTTTT. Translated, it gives CASSLGLGGTGELFF.

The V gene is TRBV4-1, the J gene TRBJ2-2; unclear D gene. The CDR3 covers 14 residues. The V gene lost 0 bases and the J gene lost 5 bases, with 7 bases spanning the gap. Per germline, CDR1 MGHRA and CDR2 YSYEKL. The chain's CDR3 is CASSQEPVTGELFF. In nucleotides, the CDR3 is TGCGCCAGCAGCCAAGAACCCGTGACCGGGGAGCTGTTTTTT.

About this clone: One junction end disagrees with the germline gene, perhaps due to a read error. CDR3 DNA: TGTGCCAGCAGTTCGACATCCTACTATGGCTGCACCTTC. Its translation: CASSSTSYYGCTF. The chain is built from TRBV2 and TRBJ1-2; D unresolved. Germline V lookup: CDR1 SNHLY, CDR2 FYNNEI. CDR3 length: 13 amino acids.

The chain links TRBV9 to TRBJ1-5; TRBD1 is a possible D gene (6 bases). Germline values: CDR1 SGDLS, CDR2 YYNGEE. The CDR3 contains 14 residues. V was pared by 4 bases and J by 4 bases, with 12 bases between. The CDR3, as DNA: TGTGCCAGCAGCACTCAAGGGGGGAATCAGCCCCAGCATTTT. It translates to CASSTQGGNQPQHF.

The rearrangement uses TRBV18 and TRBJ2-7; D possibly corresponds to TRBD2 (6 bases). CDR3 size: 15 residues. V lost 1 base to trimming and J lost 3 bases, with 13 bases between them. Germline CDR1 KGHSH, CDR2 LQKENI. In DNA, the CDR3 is TGTGCCAGCTCACCACGTCTACAGGAGGGCTACGAGCAGTACTTC. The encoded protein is CASSPRLQEGYEQYF.

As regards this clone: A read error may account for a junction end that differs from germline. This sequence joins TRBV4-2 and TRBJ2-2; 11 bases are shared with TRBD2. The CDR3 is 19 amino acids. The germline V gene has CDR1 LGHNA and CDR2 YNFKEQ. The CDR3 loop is CPSSQDLIAGGRRTGELFF. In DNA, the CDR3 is TGTCCCAGCAGCCAAGATTTGATAGCGGGGGGGCGGAGAACCGGGGAGCTGTTTTTT.

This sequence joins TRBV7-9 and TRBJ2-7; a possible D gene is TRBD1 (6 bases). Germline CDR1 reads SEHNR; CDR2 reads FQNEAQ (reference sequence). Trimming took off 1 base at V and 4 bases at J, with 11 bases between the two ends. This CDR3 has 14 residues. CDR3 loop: CASSLGQEIYEQYF. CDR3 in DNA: TGTGCCAGCAGCTTAGGACAGGAGATTTACGAGCAGTACTTC. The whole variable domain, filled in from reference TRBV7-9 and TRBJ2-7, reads DTGVSQNPRHKITKRGQNVTFRCDPISEHNRLYWYRQTLGQGPEFLTYFQNEAQLEKSRLLSDRFSAERPKGSFSTLEIQRTEQGDSAMYLCASSLGQEIYEQYFGPGTRLTVT.

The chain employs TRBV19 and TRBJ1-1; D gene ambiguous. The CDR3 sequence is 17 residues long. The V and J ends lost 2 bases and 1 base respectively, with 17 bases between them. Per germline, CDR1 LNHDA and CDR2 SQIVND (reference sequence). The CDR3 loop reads CASSIWGKGQRNTEAFF. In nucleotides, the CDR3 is TGTGCCAGTAGTATATGGGGAAAGGGTCAGAGGAACACTGAAGCTTTCTTT.

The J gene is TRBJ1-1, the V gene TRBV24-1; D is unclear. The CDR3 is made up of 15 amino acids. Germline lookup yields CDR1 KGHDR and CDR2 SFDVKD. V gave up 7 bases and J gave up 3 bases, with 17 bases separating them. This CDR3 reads CATRPSKALDTEAFF. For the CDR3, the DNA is TGTGCCACCAGGCCCTCGAAGGCCCTGGACACTGAAGCTTTCTTT.

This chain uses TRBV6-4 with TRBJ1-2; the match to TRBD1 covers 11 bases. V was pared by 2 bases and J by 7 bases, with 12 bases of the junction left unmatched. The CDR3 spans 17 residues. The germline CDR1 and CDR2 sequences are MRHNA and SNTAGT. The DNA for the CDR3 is TGTGCCAGCAGTGACCAGGACAGGGGGCGCCTAACGAGTGGCTACACCTTC. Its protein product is CASSDQDRGRLTSGYTF.